This T cell receptor (beta chain) is from a study of control samples from healthy donors and cancer patients (TCRdb year 2020). A remark on this clone: Its antigen specificity is not known. Per-base qualities were not stored, and no clone one base away is much larger.

Receptor amplification or capture employed the immunoSEQ multiplex PCR assay. TCRdb obtained this table from immuneACCESS and retained in-frame rearrangements with V and J assigned. These tables miss some clones; where compared with another copy, unresolved V genes account for less than half of the shortfall, and the remainder is unexplained. This sample has about 58,000 clones in its table, and approximately 87% of those were observed once. The top ten clonotypes cover roughly 13% of the sample. This sequence originates from a woman aged 55-69 years with lung cancer. Sequencing was performed on PBMCs.

The DNA reads TGTGCCAGTAGTATGGGCAGTCGCAATCAGCCCCAGCATTTT. This codes for CASSMGSRNQPQHF. The chain links TRBV19 with TRBJ1-5; the D gene is unclear. The CDR3 sequence holds 14 residues, the cysteine and phenylalanine included. Only the CDR3 DNA stays, 42 bases, in frame from base 1. CDR1 and CDR2, per the germline V gene (reference sequence), are LNHDA and SQIVND. V loses 3 bases, J loses 2 bases, and the germline ends lie 8 bases apart.